These 25 T cell receptor beta chains share one sample of origin, sequenced in a study of PD-1 blockade in classical Hodgkin lymphoma. Time point reported: cycle 4 day 1 (C4D1), after less than 7 weeks of nivolumab. All trial patients relapsed after autologous stem cell transplantation. This table comes from immunoSEQ multiplex PCR, and its TCRdb copy is limited to in-frame clones, with some not included. The table includes some 93,000 clones, 65% to 85% detected once. The specimen comprised peripheral blood mononuclear cells (PBMCs), sampled before the fourth cycle of nivolumab. These receptors were collected from a human donor with classical Hodgkin lymphoma.

The chain employs TRBV7-8 and TRBJ2-4; D not certain. Between the trimmed V and J ends, which lost 1 base and 0 bases, there was a span of 10 bases. CDR3 length: 16 residues. Germline V gives CDR1 SGHVS, CDR2 FQNEAQ. The CDR3 loop reads CASSLGPSVAKNIQYF. The CDR3 nucleotides read TGTGCCAGCAGCTTAGGGCCGTCGGTAGCCAAAAACATTCAGTACTTC.

In this sample, this clone turned up a few times. The genes are TRBV5-1 and TRBJ2-7, with D possibly matching TRBD2 (6 bases). This CDR3 is 14 amino acids long. Trimming removed 5 bases at V and 3 bases at J, with 15 bases between. Germline V gene lookup returns CDR1 SGHRS and CDR2 YFSETQ. This CDR3 reads CASRREPNRYEQYF. CDR3 nucleotides: TGCGCCAGCAGGCGGGAACCCAACCGCTACGAGCAGTACTTC.

The rearrangement joins TRBV5-1 to TRBJ2-4, with 7 bases lining up with TRBD1. J gave up 7 bases and V 4 bases, and 5 bases lay outside the gene matches. This CDR3 contains 13 residues. Germline CDR1 reads SGHRS; CDR2 reads YFSETQ. The CDR3, as DNA: TGCGCCAGCAGCCGGGTACAGGGGAACATTCAGTACTTC. Residues: CASSRVQGNIQYF.

This clone was observed a handful of times. The chain recombines TRBV27 with TRBJ1-4; D ambiguous. The V gene's germline CDR1 is MNHEY and CDR2 SMNVEV (reference sequence). V was trimmed by 3 bases and J by 5 bases, leaving 13 bases between them. The CDR3 runs 15 residues. The CDR3 loop is CASSFLSRRNEKLFF. The CDR3 DNA follows: TGTGCCAGCAGTTTCCTAAGCAGAAGAAATGAAAAACTGTTTTTT.

The chain employs TRBV11-2 and TRBJ2-2, with 11 positions matching TRBD2. Germline CDR1 reads SGHAT; CDR2 reads FQNNGV. This CDR3 is 15 amino acids long. Trimming at V came to 5 bases and at J to 3 bases, leaving 2 bases not matched to a gene. CDR3 sequence reads: CASSLAGGYTGELFF. For the CDR3, the DNA is TGTGCCAGCAGCCTAGCGGGAGGCTACACCGGGGAGCTGTTTTTT.

The rearrangement joins TRBV7-7 to TRBJ2-1; D gene unclear. Germline values: CDR1 SSHAT, CDR2 FNYEAQ (reference sequence). The CDR3 covers 16 residues. The V end lost 0 bases, the J end lost 6 bases, and 15 bases lay between the germline ends. The CDR3, as DNA: TGTGCCAGCAGCTTAGCAGGACCATCCTTACCCAATGAGCAGTTCTTC. Protein sequence: CASSLAGPSLPNEQFF.

This clone was counted only a few times. The chain recombines TRBV10-3 with TRBJ2-7; 13 bases are shared with TRBD2. The ends lost 9 bases at V and 5 bases at J; junction bases unmatched: 1. Germline V lookup: CDR1 ENHRY, CDR2 SYGVKD. The CDR3 length is 12 residues. The CDR3 bases are TGTGCCATTGGGACTAGCGGGAACGAGCAGTACTTC. It specifies CAIGTSGNEQYF.

This chain connects TRBV6-6 to TRBJ1-3; 9 positions match TRBD1. The CDR3 spans 16 residues. The J segment lost 0 bases and the V segment lost 8 bases, leaving 8 bases of the junction unmatched. Germline V gene lookup returns CDR1 MNHNY and CDR2 SVGAGI (reference sequence). The CDR3 sequence is CASGDRVLPSGNTIYF. In nucleotides, the CDR3 is TGTGCCAGCGGGGACAGGGTCCTTCCCTCTGGAAACACCATATATTTT.

V is TRBV19 and J is TRBJ2-5; D is unclear. Trimming removed 4 bases at V and 5 bases at J, with 11 bases between. Germline lookup yields CDR1 LNHDA and CDR2 SQIVND (reference sequence). This CDR3 has 13 amino acids. This CDR3 reads CASSKGFWETQYF. The CDR3 DNA is TGTGCCAGTAGTAAGGGTTTTTGGGAGACCCAGTACTTC.

The V gene is TRBV28, the J gene TRBJ1-5; a weak D match, TRBD1 (6 bases). The CDR3 consists of 14 residues. Trimming pared 6 bases from V and 5 bases from J, leaving 14 bases between. Germline CDR1 MDHEN, CDR2 SYDVKM. For the CDR3, the DNA is TGTGCCAGCAGCCCAGACAGGAACTATCAGCCCCAGCATTTT. This sequence encodes CASSPDRNYQPQHF.

This clone was observed a few times. The chain joins TRBV19 to TRBJ2-7, with D possibly TRBD1 on 6 matching bases. The CDR3 loop spans 16 amino acids. CDR1 is LNHDA, CDR2 SQIVND, per germline (reference sequence). Trimming removed 3 bases from V and 6 bases from J, with 21 bases in between. The CDR3 here is CASSIRGQGLPLEQYF. The CDR3 DNA sequence: TGTGCCAGTAGTATTCGCGGCCAGGGGCTACCCCTCGAGCAGTACTTC.

V is TRBV27 and J is TRBJ2-7, with 13 bases that match TRBD2. This CDR3 has 16 amino acids. The trim removed 5 bases at V and 1 base at J, leaving 5 bases unmatched. Germline lookup yields CDR1 MNHEY and CDR2 SMNVEV (reference sequence). In DNA form, the CDR3 reads TGTGCCAGCAGTCCACGACTAGCGGGAGGTTCCTACGAGCAGTACTTC. Its translation is CASSPRLAGGSYEQYF.

The count of this clone is one. The chain carries TRBV2 and TRBJ2-5; 8 bases map to TRBD2. V was pared by 6 bases and J by 2 bases, with 11 bases of the junction left unmatched. There are 16 residues in the CDR3. Germline V gives CDR1 SNHLY, CDR2 FYNNEI. Written as DNA, the CDR3 is TGTGCCAGCAGGAACAGGGCGGGGGGCGTACAAGAGACCCAGTACTTC. It yields the protein CASRNRAGGVQETQYF.

This clone appeared a single time. The rearrangement joins TRBV10-3 to TRBJ1-5, with D perhaps matching TRBD1 (5 bases). The CDR3 extends over 15 amino acids. V was shortened by 5 bases and J by 6 bases, with 17 bases between the two germline ends. Germline V gene data show CDR1 as ENHRY and CDR2 as SYGVKD. As DNA, the CDR3 is TGTGCCATCAGTCCCGGGGCCGGGGGTCGTCAGCCCCAGCATTTT. It is translated as CAISPGAGGRQPQHF.

A single count supports this clone. The rearrangement joins TRBV10-3 to TRBJ2-7; D is unresolved. Germline V lookup: CDR1 ENHRY, CDR2 SYGVKD. The CDR3 runs to 14 residues. V was shortened by 0 bases and J by 7 bases, with 13 bases between the two germline ends. The chain's CDR3 is CAISESGTGWEQYF. In DNA, the CDR3 is TGTGCCATCAGTGAGTCAGGCACGGGCTGGGAGCAGTACTTC.

V and J are TRBV5-1 and TRBJ2-1, with 8 bases that match TRBD2. The CDR3 length is 16 residues. V lost 7 bases, J lost 4 bases, and 13 bases stayed unmatched. The germline V gene encodes CDR1 SGHRS and CDR2 YFSETQ. CDR3 protein: CASFPSPTSGYNEQFF. CDR3 nucleotide sequence: TGCGCCAGCTTCCCCTCCCCCACTAGCGGATACAATGAGCAGTTCTTC.

V and J are TRBV7-9 and TRBJ2-4; 10 nucleotides line up with TRBD2. V dropped 0 bases and J dropped 8; count of bases not matched to a gene: 10. CDR3 size: 17 residues. Germline-derived CDR1 and CDR2 are SEHNR and FQNEAQ (reference sequence). Written as DNA, the CDR3 is TGTGCCAGCAGCTTAGCCGGTAGGCTAGCGGGAGAGGACATTCAGTACTTC. Translation gives CASSLAGRLAGEDIQYF.

The V and J genes are TRBV5-1 and TRBJ2-7; 10 bases agree with TRBD1. Trimming removed 8 bases from V and 3 bases from J; junction bases left unmatched: 8. The CDR3 consists of 14 residues. Germline V gene sequence: CDR1 SGHRS, CDR2 YFSETQ. CDR3 bases: TGCGCCAGTCGGCCACGGACAGGGGGCTACGAGCAGTACTTC. Its protein is CASRPRTGGYEQYF.

Only a few counts were recorded for this clone. This rearrangement joins TRBV10-3 to TRBJ2-7; D unresolved. The CDR3 is 14 residues long. Germline V gives CDR1 ENHRY, CDR2 SYGVKD. V was clipped by 4 bases and J by 0 bases, with 10 bases between them. CDR3 DNA sequence: TGTGCCATCAGTGTCCTAGAAAGCTCCTACGAGCAGTACTTC. Its translation: CAISVLESSYEQYF.

This clone was seen only a few times. CDR3: CASSVWADEEAFF. The CDR3 DNA sequence: TGTGCCAGCAGCGTATGGGCCGATGAGGAAGCTTTCTTT. The rearrangement links TRBV9 to TRBJ1-1; D is unresolved. The V end was cut by 1 base, the J end by 8 bases, with 12 bases between. Germline CDR1 reads SGDLS; CDR2 reads YYNGEE. This CDR3 contains 13 residues.

This clone has only one observation. The chain employs TRBV27 and TRBJ2-7; D gene uncertain. Germline V gene data show CDR1 as MNHEY and CDR2 as SMNVEV (reference sequence). The CDR3 is made up of 14 amino acids. Trimming took off 5 bases at V and 1 base at J, with 12 bases between the two ends. CDR3 loop: CASSRHQDSYEQYF. The CDR3 coding sequence is TGTGCCAGCAGTCGCCATCAGGATTCCTACGAGCAGTACTTC.

The gene calls are TRBV2 and TRBJ2-1; TRBD1 or TRBD2 may be the D gene (5 bases each). Per the germline V gene, CDR1 is SNHLY and CDR2 is FYNNEI. Trimming removed 6 bases at V and 0 bases at J, with 15 bases between. There are 16 residues in the CDR3. CDR3 loop: CASRRNRDPSYNEQFF. DNA for the CDR3: TGTGCCAGCAGGAGAAACCGGGACCCCTCCTACAATGAGCAGTTCTTC.

This sequence joins TRBV10-3 and TRBJ2-2; D unclear. The CDR3 spans 13 residues. With 2 bases removed from V and 1 base from J, the gap between germline ends came to 2 bases. Germline-derived CDR1 and CDR2 are ENHRY and SYGVKD. The CDR3 sequence: CAISEVNTGELFF. The CDR3 DNA follows: TGTGCCATCAGTGAGGTGAACACCGGGGAGCTGTTTTTT.

This chain connects TRBV6-6 to TRBJ1-1, with D maybe TRBD1 (5 bases). There are 16 residues in the CDR3. Germline V lookup: CDR1 MNHNY, CDR2 SVGAGI (reference sequence). V lost 7 bases and J lost 0, with 18 bases in between. DNA for the CDR3: TGTGCCAGCAATCAGGGACCGAACTTCATGAACACTGAAGCTTTCTTT. Its protein product is CASNQGPNFMNTEAFF.

J is TRBJ2-1 and V is TRBV29-1, with 14 bases lining up with TRBD2. V trimming: 6 bases; J trimming: 10 bases; junction bases outside the gene matches: 8. This CDR3 contains 14 residues. Germline V CDR1 and CDR2: SQVTM, ANQGSEA. The CDR3: CSVNRLAGGHEQFF. CDR3 nucleotides: TGCAGCGTGAACCGACTAGCGGGAGGGCACGAGCAGTTCTTC.